This is a list of T cell receptor beta chains from one sample in a study of T cell clonotyping in hematopoietic cell transplantation. Clones were read by immunoSEQ multiplex PCR, and TCRdb kept only the in-frame ones, dropping some. The table records about 29,000 clones, 60% to 85% of them present only once. The sequencing used peripheral blood mononuclear cells, collected before stem cell transplant. The receptors were sampled from a woman aged 30 to 39 with chronic myeloid leukemia. Some clones in this sample may be carry-over from other donors' samples. CDR3s include the opening cysteine and the closing phenylalanine or tryptophan. The D gene is left open where the match is weak. Size tells how often a clone was seen (once, few, many) or the class of an expanded clone, and some rows leave it out.

J | size | D | V | DNA | CDR3
TRBJ1-6 | - | - | TRBV6-5 | TGTGCCAGCAGTTACGCCGTCCAACTCAATTCACCCCTCCACTTT | CASSYAVQLNSPLHF
TRBJ1-1 | - | - | TRBV5-1 | TGCGCCAGCAGCTTTCTGGACAGGAACACTGAAGCTTTCTTT | CASSFLDRNTEAFF
TRBJ2-5 | - | - | TRBV5-1 | TGCGCCAGCAGCTTGGGGCCCGAGACCCAGTACTTC | CASSLGPETQYF
TRBJ1-5 | few | TRBD1 | TRBV6-5 | TGTGCCAGCAGCAGAGGACAGGGCCATCATGGGCCCCAGCATTTT | CASSRGQGHHGPQHF
TRBJ1-1 | few | TRBD1 | TRBV6-5 | TGTGCCAGCAGTTACAGGGGGCATCCTGAAGCTTTCTTT | CASSYRGHPEAFF
TRBJ2-1 | - | - | TRBV4-3 | TGCGCCAGCAGCCAAGTGGCTCAGGTACCCAATGAGCAGTTCTTC | CASSQVAQVPNEQFF
TRBJ2-2 | - | TRBD1 | TRBV6-1 | TGTGCCAGCAGCCCGGGACAGGGGAACACCGGGGAGCTGTTTTTT | CASSPGQGNTGELFF
TRBJ2-5 | once | - | TRBV5-1 | TGCGCCAGCAGCTTGTCTGTTGTAGAGACCCAGTACTTC | CASSLSVVETQYF
TRBJ1-4 | - | TRBD1 | TRBV2 | TGTGCCAGCAACCGACAGGGTATTGATGAAAAACTGTTTTTT | CASNRQGIDEKLFF
TRBJ1-2 | medium-sized | - | TRBV6-5 | TGTGCCAGCCGTGGGTCGATTGGGGGGAACTATGGCTACACCTTC | CASRGSIGGNYGYTF
TRBJ2-1 | - | TRBD1 | TRBV4-1 | TGCGCCAGCAGCCCAGCCGGGACAGTCTACAATGAGCAGTTCTTC | CASSPAGTVYNEQFF
TRBJ1-6 | - | - | TRBV9 | TGTGCCAGCAGCGTAGACGAAGCCAGCTCCTATAATTCACCCCTCCACTTT | CASSVDEASSYNSPLHF